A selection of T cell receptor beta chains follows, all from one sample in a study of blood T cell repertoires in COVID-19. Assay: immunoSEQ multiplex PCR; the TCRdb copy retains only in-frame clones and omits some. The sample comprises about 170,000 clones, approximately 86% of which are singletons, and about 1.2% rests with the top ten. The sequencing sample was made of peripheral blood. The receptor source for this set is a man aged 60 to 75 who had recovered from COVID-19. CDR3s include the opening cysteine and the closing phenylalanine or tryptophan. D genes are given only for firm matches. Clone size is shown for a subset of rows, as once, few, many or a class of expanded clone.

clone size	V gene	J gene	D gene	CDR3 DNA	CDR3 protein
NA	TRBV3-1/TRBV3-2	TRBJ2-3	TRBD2	TGTGCCAGCAGCCAAGATCCAACTAGCGGGGCGAATACGCAGTATTTT	CASSQDPTSGANTQYF
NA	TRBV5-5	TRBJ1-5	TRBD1	TGTGCCAGCAGCTTTGGAGACAGGGGCCAGCCCCAGCATTTT	CASSFGDRGQPQHF
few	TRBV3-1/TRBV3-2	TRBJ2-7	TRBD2	TGTGCCAGCAGCCAAGACCGAACTAGCGGCCCCTACGAGCAGTACTTC	CASSQDRTSGPYEQYF
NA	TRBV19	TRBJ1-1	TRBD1	TGTGCCAGTAGTCTGGACAGGGCTCGCACTGAAGCTTTCTTT	CASSLDRARTEAFF
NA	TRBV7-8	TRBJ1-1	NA	TGTGCCACGGACGGGGAGGGGATGAACACTGAAGCTTTCTTT	CATDGEGMNTEAFF
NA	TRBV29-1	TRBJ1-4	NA	TGCAGCGTCTCTGACATTGGGACTAATGAAAAACTGTTTTTT	CSVSDIGTNEKLFF
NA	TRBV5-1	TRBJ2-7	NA	TGCGCCAGCAGCTTGATCACAGGGCCAACCTACGAGCAGTACTTC	CASSLITGPTYEQYF
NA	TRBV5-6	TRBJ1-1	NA	TGTGCCAGCAGCTCGAGAACGTCCGTTAACACTGAAGCTTTCTTT	CASSSRTSVNTEAFF
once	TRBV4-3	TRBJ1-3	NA	TGCGCCAGCAGCCAAGAGGGAGGTTACGGAAACACCATATATTTT	CASSQEGGYGNTIYF
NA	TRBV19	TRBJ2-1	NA	TGTGCCAGTACACGCAGGTATTCCTACAATGAGCAGTTCTTC	CASTRRYSYNEQFF
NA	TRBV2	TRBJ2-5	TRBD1	TGTGCCAGCAGTAAAATACGTTCTTCACAGGGGTCACAAGAGACCCAGTACTTC	CASSKIRSSQGSQETQYF
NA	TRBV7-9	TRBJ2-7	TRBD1	TGTGCCAGCAGCGGGGGACAGGGGACCTACGAGCAGTACTTC	CASSGGQGTYEQYF
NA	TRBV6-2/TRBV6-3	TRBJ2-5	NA	TGTGCCAGCAGTTACGCACAGGGAAGGGAGACCCAGTACTTC	CASSYAQGRETQYF
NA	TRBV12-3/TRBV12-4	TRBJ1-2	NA	TGTGCCAGCAGCCCTCAACGGGGTGGCTACACCTTC	CASSPQRGGYTF
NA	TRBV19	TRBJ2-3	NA	TGTGCCAGTAGTAGCGTGCCCCCGGGGGATACGCAGTATTTT	CASSSVPPGDTQYF
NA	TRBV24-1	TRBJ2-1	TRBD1	TGTGCCACCAGTGATTTGCAACGGGACAGGGAGATTAATGAGCAGTTCTTC	CATSDLQRDREINEQFF